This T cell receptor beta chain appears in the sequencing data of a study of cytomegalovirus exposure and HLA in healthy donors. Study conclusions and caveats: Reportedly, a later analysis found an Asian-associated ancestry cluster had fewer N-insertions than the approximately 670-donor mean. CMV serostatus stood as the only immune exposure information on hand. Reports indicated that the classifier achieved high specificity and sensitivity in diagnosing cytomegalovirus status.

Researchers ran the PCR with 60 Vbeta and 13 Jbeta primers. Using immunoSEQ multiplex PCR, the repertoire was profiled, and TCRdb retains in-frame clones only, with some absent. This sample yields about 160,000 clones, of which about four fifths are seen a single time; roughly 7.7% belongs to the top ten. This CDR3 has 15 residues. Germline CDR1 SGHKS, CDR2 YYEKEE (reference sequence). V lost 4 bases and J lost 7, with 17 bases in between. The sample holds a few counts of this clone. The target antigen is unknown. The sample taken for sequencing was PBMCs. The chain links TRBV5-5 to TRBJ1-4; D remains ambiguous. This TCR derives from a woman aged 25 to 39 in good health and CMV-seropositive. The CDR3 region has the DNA TGTGCCAGCAGCATGGAGGATTCGGGAGGTGAAAAACTGTTTTTT. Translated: CASSMEDSGGEKLFF.